This TCR beta chain originates from a study of lymphopenia after photon versus proton radiotherapy. Germline CDR1 SGHRS, CDR2 YFSETQ. V dropped 2 bases and J dropped 4 bases, with 10 bases sitting between them. The CDR3 has 14 amino acids. Comment on this clone: Its antigen is not identified.

Method: immunoSEQ multiplex PCR; TCRdb's copy keeps in-frame clones and lacks some. The sample has about 12,000 clones, roughly nine tenths seen once. General study findings and limits: Only patients who died were analyzed for survival; proton advantage is unproven. In patients who died, overall survival fell as post-nadir TCR diversity dropped more. Under photons, naive T cells and diversity fell while effector/memory populations rose. After the lymphocyte nadir, photon-treated repertoires showed oligoclonal expansion, especially of CD8+ Temra cells.

The chain recombines TRBV5-1 with TRBJ2-1; D remains ambiguous. Sample: peripheral blood, taken from a patient treated with proton-based radiotherapy. The clonotype originates from a man aged 60-69 years with pancreatic cancer. The CDR3 DNA reads TGCGCCAGCAGCTTAACGACTGGTTACAATGAGCAGTTCTTC. Translating gives CASSLTTGYNEQFF.